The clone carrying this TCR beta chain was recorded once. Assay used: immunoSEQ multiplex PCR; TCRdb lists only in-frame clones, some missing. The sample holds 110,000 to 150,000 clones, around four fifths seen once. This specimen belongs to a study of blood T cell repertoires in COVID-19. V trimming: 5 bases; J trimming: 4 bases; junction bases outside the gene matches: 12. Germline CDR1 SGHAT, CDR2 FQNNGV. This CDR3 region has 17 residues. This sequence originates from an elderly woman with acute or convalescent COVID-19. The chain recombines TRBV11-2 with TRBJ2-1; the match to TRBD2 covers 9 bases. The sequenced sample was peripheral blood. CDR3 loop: CASSELAGLSSYNEQFF. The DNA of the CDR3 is TGTGCCAGCAGCGAGCTAGCGGGGCTAAGCTCTTACAATGAGCAGTTCTTC. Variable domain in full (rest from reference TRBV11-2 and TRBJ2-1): EAGVAQSPRYKIIEKRQSVAFWCNPISGHATLYWYQQILGQGPKLLIQFQNNGVVDDSQLPKDRFSAERLKGVDSTLKIQPAKLEDSAVYLCASSELAGLSSYNEQFFGPGTRLTVL.